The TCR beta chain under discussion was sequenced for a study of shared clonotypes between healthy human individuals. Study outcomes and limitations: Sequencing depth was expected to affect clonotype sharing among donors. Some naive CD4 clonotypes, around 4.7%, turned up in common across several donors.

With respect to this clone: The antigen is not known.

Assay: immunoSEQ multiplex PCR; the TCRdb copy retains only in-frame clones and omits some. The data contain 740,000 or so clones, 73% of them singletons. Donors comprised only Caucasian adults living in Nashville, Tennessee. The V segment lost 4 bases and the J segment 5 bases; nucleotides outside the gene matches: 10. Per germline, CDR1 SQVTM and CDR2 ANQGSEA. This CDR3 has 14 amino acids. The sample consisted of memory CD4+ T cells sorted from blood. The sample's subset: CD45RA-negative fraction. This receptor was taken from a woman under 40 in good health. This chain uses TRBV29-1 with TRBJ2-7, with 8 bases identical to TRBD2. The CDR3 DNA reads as TGCAGCGTTGGTCCCCTAGCGGGTGGAGACGAGCAGTACTTC. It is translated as CSVGPLAGGDEQYF.